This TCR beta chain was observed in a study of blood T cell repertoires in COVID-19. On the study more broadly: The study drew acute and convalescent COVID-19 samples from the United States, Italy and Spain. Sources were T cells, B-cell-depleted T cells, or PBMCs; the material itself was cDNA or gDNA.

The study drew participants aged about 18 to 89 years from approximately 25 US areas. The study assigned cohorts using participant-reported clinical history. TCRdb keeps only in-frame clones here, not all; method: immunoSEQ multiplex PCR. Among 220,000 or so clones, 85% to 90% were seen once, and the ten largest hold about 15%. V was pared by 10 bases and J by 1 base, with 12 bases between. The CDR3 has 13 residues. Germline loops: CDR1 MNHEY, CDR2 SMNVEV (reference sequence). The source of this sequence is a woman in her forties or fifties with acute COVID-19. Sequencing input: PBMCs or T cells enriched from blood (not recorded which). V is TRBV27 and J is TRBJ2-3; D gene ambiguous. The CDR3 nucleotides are TGTGCCACCCGAGGAGTGGGCACAGATACGCAGTATTTT. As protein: CATRGVGTDTQYF.